What follows is one T cell receptor (beta chain) and its context. This record belongs to a study of blood T cells in healthy people across ages. The authors ran a second PCR of 7 to 11 cycles using a sample-barcoded 5' primer and a J-beta primer mix. MiXCR, applied by TCRdb to the 5' RACE reads, yields one record per CDR3 protein. The table has roughly 1.5 million distinct CDR3 sequences, less than 45% seen once; the top ten hold over 3.5%. With 5 bases clipped from V and 4 bases from J, the junction kept 15 bases outside the gene matches. There are 17 residues in the CDR3. Germline V lookup: CDR1 MDHEN, CDR2 SYDVKM.

This clonotype was sampled from a young woman in good health. Sample: blood. This chain joins TRBV28 and TRBJ2-3; 7 positions agree with TRBD2. The chain's CDR3 is CASSPTGVAGVSDTQYF. The CDR3 bases are TGTGCCAGCAGTCCGACGGGGGTTGCGGGAGTGTCAGATACGCAGTATTTT.